A selection of T cell receptor beta chains follows, all from one sample in a study of cytomegalovirus exposure and HLA in healthy donors. The table came from immunoSEQ multiplex PCR; TCRdb's copy has only in-frame clones and leaves some out. The sample yields 90,000 or so clones, roughly 78% seen once. Sequencing input: PBMCs. These receptors were taken from a male donor in good health and CMV-seropositive. CDR3s include the opening cysteine and the closing phenylalanine or tryptophan. Each record gives: V gene, J gene, CDR3 protein.

TRBV7-9,TRBJ1-4,CASSPRSGATNEKLFF
TRBV6-1,TRBJ1-2,CASSESWGRDYGYTF
TRBV5-5,TRBJ2-7,CASRPAGGSNYEQYF
TRBV7-6,TRBJ2-7,CASSGSGRDEQYF
TRBV5-1,TRBJ2-1,CASSLASSGTYNEQFF
TRBV27,TRBJ2-3,CASSFGQGTDTQYF
TRBV7-8,TRBJ2-1,CASSRDFSSYNEQFF
TRBV5-1,TRBJ2-7,CASSRTGGYHEQYF
TRBV28,TRBJ1-5,CASSLRQGLQPQHF
TRBV7-9,TRBJ1-2,CASSLGQATNYGYTF
TRBV28,TRBJ2-7,CASSPSSYTTTYEQYF
TRBV29-1,TRBJ1-2,CSVAYRANYGYTF
TRBV7-9,TRBJ2-5,CASSVPLGLAAETQYF
TRBV25-1,TRBJ2-5,CASSVTGGSQYF
TRBV11-2,TRBJ2-7,CASSLSRGLYEQYF
TRBV4-1,TRBJ2-7,CASSQVGASYEQYF
TRBV6-4,TRBJ1-6,CASSDLGTGLSPLHF
TRBV18,TRBJ1-6,CASSRTGDNSPLHF
TRBV2,TRBJ2-7,CASRGLAVPYEQYF
TRBV29-1,TRBJ2-7,CSVEGQRPYEQYF
TRBV5-6,TRBJ1-2,CASSQERTGGGYGYTF
TRBV5-1,TRBJ1-1,CASRSDSRSMNTEAFF
TRBV30,TRBJ2-2,CAWSVLAGELFF
TRBV11-2,TRBJ1-1,CASSFGLISSEAFF
TRBV27,TRBJ1-5,CASSPDRGGNQPQHF
TRBV2,TRBJ2-7,CASSPRLAGALEQYF
TRBV28,TRBJ1-2,CASSPTFDYGYTF
TRBV30,TRBJ1-2,CAWNPGTGGYGYTF
TRBV27,TRBJ1-6,CATSRSSSNNSPLHF
TRBV7-8,TRBJ1-5,CASSANRGNQPQHF
TRBV5-4,TRBJ2-5,CASSHTGVIWEETQYF
TRBV28,TRBJ1-1,CATQGAGLALEGTEAFF
TRBV28,TRBJ1-1,CASSSTRQGGAKNTEAFF
TRBV7-9,TRBJ2-3,CASSSFTSGSFPDTQYF
TRBV7-9,TRBJ2-7,CASGAGVDEQYF
TRBV28,TRBJ2-7,CASSLSKGQGIDEQYF
TRBV19,TRBJ1-4,CATKLTGSAYEKLFF
TRBV29-1,TRBJ2-7,CSVGSGQGNEQYF
TRBV4-1,TRBJ1-1,CASSLRQGESTEAFF
TRBV30,TRBJ2-2,CAREVFPHTGEPFF
TRBV10-1,TRBJ1-6,CASSEVPGTETGFRNSPLHF
TRBV27,TRBJ2-3,CASSLASGGPDTQYF
TRBV19,TRBJ2-7,CASSISTGSNYEQYF
TRBV7-2,TRBJ2-7,CASSLILGDRGPYEQYF
TRBV27,TRBJ2-7,CASSFAEHYEQYF
TRBV5-1,TRBJ2-7,CASRLARTSGQTIYEQYF
TRBV7-6,TRBJ2-5,CASSRGLGETQYF
TRBV2,TRBJ2-1,CASRSGGAREQFF
TRBV28,TRBJ2-5,CASSFAGGTDQETQYF
TRBV5-1,TRBJ2-7,CASSEGLAEPPYEQYF
TRBV5-1,TRBJ1-2,CASSLEGYGYTF
TRBV2,TRBJ1-5,CASSGFRGQGYQPQHF
TRBV6-1,TRBJ2-1,CASCGTSGGYNEQFF
TRBV6-4,TRBJ2-3,CASSAGTSDTQYF
TRBV28,TRBJ2-7,CASSSSGLSSYEQYF
TRBV7-8,TRBJ2-7,CASSLVEGGLADHEQYF
TRBV20-1,TRBJ2-3,CSASPGDTQYF
TRBV7-8,TRBJ2-7,CASSLLNTGIYEQYF
TRBV12-5,TRBJ2-3,CASGRPGLAGVTDTQYF